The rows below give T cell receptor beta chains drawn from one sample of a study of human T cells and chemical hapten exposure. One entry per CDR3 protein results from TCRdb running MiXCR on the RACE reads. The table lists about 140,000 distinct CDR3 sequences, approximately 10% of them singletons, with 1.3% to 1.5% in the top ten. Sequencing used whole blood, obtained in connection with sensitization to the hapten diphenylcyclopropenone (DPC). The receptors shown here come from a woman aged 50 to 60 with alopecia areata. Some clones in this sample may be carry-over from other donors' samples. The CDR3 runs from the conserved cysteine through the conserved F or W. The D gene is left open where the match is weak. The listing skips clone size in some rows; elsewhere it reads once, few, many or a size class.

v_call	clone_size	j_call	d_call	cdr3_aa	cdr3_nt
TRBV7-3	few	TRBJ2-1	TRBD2	CASSLGWTSSYNEQFF	TGTGCCAGCAGCCTAGGGTGGACTAGCTCCTACAATGAGCAGTTCTTC
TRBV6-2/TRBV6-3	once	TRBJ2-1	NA	CASTGRNKQFF	TGTGCCAGCACGGGTAGAAATAAGCAGTTCTTC
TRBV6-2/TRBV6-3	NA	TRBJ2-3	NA	CASSEMGREGRDTQYF	TGTGCCAGCAGTGAAATGGGACGTGAGGGCCGGGATACGCAGTATTTT
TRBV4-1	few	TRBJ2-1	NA	CASSQVSRVPPDHEQFF	TGCGCCAGCAGCCAAGTATCGCGGGTCCCTCCAGACCATGAGCAGTTCTTC
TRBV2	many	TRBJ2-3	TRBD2	CASSEGMREGLGTQYF	TGTGCCAGCAGTGAAGGAATGCGGGAGGGCCTGGGTACGCAGTATTTT
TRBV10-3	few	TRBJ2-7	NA	CAISEPPGTKSYEQYF	TGTGCCATCAGTGAGCCACCGGGGACAAAGAGCTACGAGCAGTACTTC
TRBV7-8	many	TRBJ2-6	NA	CASSRSPGTNVLTF	TGTGCCAGCAGCCGGTCTCCCGGGACCAACGTCCTGACTTTC
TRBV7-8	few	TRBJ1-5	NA	CASSLQGLSQPQHF	TGTGCCAGCAGCTTACAGGGGTTGTCTCAGCCCCAGCATTTT
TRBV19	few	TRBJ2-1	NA	CASSIDRGPSYNEQFF	TGTGCCAGTAGTATAGATCGCGGGCCCTCCTACAATGAGCAGTTCTTC
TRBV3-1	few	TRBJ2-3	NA	CASSQGGISTDTQYF	TGTGCCAGCAGCCAAGGGGGCATCAGCACAGATACGCAGTATTTT
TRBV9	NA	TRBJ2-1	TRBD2	CASSVDPAGGVEQFF	TGTGCCAGCAGCGTAGATCCAGCGGGAGGGGTTGAGCAGTTCTTC
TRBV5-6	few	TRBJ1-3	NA	CASSFGPSGSLSGNTIYF	TGTGCCAGCAGCTTTGGCCCTTCAGGGTCCCTCTCTGGAAACACCATATATTTT
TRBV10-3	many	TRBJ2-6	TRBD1	CAIGQGSSGANVLTF	TGTGCCATCGGACAGGGCAGCTCTGGGGCCAACGTCCTGACTTTC
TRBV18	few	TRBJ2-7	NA	CASSPTTDEQYF	TGTGCCAGCTCACCTACTACCGACGAGCAGTACTTC
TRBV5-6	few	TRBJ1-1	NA	CASSRMTRETEAFF	TGTGCCAGCAGCCGCATGACTAGGGAGACTGAAGCTTTCTTT
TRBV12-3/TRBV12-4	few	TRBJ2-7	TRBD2	CASTPTSGSYEQYF	TGTGCCAGCACCCCGACTAGCGGGAGTTACGAGCAGTACTTC
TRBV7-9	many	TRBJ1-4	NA	CASSLWGSRRINEKLFF	TGTGCCAGCAGCTTATGGGGGTCGAGACGGATCAATGAAAAACTGTTTTTT
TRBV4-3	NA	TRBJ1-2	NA	CASSQDRVDGYTF	TGCGCCAGCAGCCAAGACAGGGTGGATGGCTACACCTTC
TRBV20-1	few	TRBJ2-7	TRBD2	CSARVGISGRAHEQYF	TGCAGTGCTAGAGTGGGGATTAGCGGGAGGGCTCACGAGCAGTACTTC
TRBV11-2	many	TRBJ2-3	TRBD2	CASSLGGLAIDTQYF	TGTGCCAGCAGCTTAGGCGGACTAGCGATAGATACGCAGTATTTT
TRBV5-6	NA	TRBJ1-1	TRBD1	CASSLPDRGTEAFF	TGTGCCAGCAGCTTGCCGGACAGGGGGACTGAAGCTTTCTTT
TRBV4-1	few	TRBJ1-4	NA	CASSQAGGGMKKVFF	TGCGCCAGCAGCCAAGCCGGGGGCGGAATGAAAAAGGTGTTTTTT
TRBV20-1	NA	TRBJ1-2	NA	CSAMHGYGYTF	TGCAGTGCTATGCACGGCTATGGCTACACCTTC
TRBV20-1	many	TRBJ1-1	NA	CSARDSRDGGAFF	TGCAGTGCTAGAGATAGTAGGGACGGTGGAGCTTTCTTT
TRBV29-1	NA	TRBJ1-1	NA	CSVRAQGTEAFF	TGCAGCGTCCGGGCCCAGGGGACTGAAGCTTTCTTT
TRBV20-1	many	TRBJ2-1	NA	CSAPSSYNEQFF	TGCAGTGCCCCAAGCTCCTACAATGAGCAGTTCTTC
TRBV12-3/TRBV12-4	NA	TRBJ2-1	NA	CASSLMGSNEQFF	TGTGCCAGCAGTTTGATGGGCTCCAATGAGCAGTTCTTC
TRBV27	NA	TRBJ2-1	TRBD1	CASRRVPGDRNRFNEQFF	TGTGCCAGCAGGAGAGTTCCCGGGGACAGAAATAGGTTCAATGAGCAGTTCTTC
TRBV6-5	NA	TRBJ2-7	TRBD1	CASSYSRQGAYEQYF	TGTGCCAGCAGTTACTCTAGACAGGGGGCTTACGAGCAGTACTTC
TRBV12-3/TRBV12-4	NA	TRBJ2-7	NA	CASSPQGSGQYF	TGTGCCAGCAGCCCCCAAGGGTCTGGGCAGTACTTC
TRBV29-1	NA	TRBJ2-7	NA	CSARGDFYEQYF	TGCAGCGCCAGAGGGGACTTCTACGAGCAGTACTTC
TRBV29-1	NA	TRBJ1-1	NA	CSVAQSDTEAFF	TGCAGCGTCGCACAGAGTGACACTGAAGCTTTCTTT
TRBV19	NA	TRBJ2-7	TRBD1	CASSEFGTGGYEQYF	TGTGCCAGTAGTGAGTTCGGGACAGGGGGCTACGAGCAGTACTTC
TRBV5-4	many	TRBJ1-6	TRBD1	CASSSGQGGNSPLHF	TGTGCCAGCAGCTCCGGACAGGGAGGCAATTCACCCCTCCACTTT
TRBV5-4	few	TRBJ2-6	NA	CASGRGRISGANVLTF	TGTGCCAGCGGTAGAGGGCGGATCTCTGGGGCCAACGTCCTGACTTTC
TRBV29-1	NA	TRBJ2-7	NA	CSVELRDKLYEQYF	TGCAGCGTTGAACTCCGGGACAAACTCTACGAGCAGTACTTC
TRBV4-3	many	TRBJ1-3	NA	CASGRLGATENTIYF	TGCGCCAGCGGGAGATTGGGGGCAACGGAGAACACCATATATTTT
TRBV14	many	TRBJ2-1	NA	CASSLSSGEQFF	TGTGCCAGCAGCCTTAGTAGCGGTGAGCAGTTCTTC
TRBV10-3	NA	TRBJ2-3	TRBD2	CAISEPRVAGRTDTQYF	TGTGCCATCAGTGAGCCGCGGGTAGCGGGACGCACAGATACGCAGTATTTT
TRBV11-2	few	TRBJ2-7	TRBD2	CASSLVGLAREQYF	TGTGCCAGCAGCTTAGTGGGACTAGCGAGAGAGCAGTACTTC
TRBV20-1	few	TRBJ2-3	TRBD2	CSSPGLAGADTQYF	TGCAGTTCCCCGGGACTAGCGGGGGCAGATACGCAGTATTTT
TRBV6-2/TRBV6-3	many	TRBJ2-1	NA	CASTLIPLQSSYNEQFF	TGTGCCAGCACCCTCATCCCCCTCCAAAGCTCCTACAATGAGCAGTTCTTC
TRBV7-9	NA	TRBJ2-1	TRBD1	CASSFDGTGGEQFF	TGTGCCAGCAGCTTCGACGGTACAGGGGGGGAGCAGTTCTTC
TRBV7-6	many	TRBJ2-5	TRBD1	CASSPGGPQETQYF	TGTGCCAGCAGCCCAGGGGGCCCGCAAGAGACCCAGTACTTC